This T cell receptor beta chain comes out of a study of Ad26.COV2.S vaccination and SARS-CoV-2 variants. General observations from the study: Breadth and depth estimates from TCRs may understate total T cell responses. In vaccinated individuals, spike-specific CD8+ and CD4+ T cell responses reportedly displayed substantial breadth.

Sequencing was performed with immunoSEQ multiplex PCR; in TCRdb, only in-frame clones are kept and a portion is missing. In the table there are about 680,000 clones, around 90% of which are singletons. Treatment noted: roughly 18 received Ad26.COV2.S at low or high dose, single or two shots; about five received placebo; per-sample allocation not given. On day 63 after the first injection, vaccine and placebo recipients gave samples. On this clone: The target antigen is unknown.

The CDR3 contains 15 residues. Germline lookup yields CDR1 MNHEY and CDR2 SVGAGI. Trimming cost V 2 bases and J 7 bases; bases outside gene matches: 6. This chain joins TRBV6-5 and TRBJ1-4; 8 bases are a match to TRBD1. Sequencing was performed on peripheral blood, taken in a trial of Ad26.COV2.S vaccine versus placebo. The sequence was collected from a person between 18 and 60 years old who received the Ad26.COV2.S COVID-19 vaccine or a placebo. The CDR3 protein is CASSYRQGTAEKLFF. The CDR3, as DNA: TGTGCCAGCAGTTACCGACAGGGGACGGCTGAAAAACTGTTTTTT.